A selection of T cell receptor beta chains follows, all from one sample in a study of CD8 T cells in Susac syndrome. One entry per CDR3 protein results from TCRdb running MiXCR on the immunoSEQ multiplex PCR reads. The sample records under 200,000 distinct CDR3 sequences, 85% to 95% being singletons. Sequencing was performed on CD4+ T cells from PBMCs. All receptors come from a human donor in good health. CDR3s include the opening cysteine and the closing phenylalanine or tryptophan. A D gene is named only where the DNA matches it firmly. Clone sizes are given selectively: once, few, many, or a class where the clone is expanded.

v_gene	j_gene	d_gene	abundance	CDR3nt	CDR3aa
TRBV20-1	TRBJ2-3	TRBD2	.	TGCAGTGCTACTAGCGGGAACACAGATACGCAGTATTTT	CSATSGNTDTQYF
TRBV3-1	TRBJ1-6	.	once	TGTGCCAGCAGCCCAACCGGGACGGGGGTTTCACCCCTCCACTTT	CASSPTGTGVSPLHF
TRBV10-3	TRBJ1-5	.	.	TGTGCCATCACCCCACAAAGCGATCAGCCCCAGCATTTT	CAITPQSDQPQHF
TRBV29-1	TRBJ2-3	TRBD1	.	TGCAGCGTTGAAGACGGGACAGGGGTTCCAGATACGCAGTATTTT	CSVEDGTGVPDTQYF
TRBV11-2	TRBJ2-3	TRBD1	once	TGTGCCAGCAGCTACGACAGGGGCACAGATACGCAGTATTTT	CASSYDRGTDTQYF
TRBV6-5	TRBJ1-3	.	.	TGTGCCAGCAGTTACGCAGGTCACTCTGGAAACACCATATATTTT	CASSYAGHSGNTIYF
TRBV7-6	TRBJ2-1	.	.	TGTGCCAGCAGCTTAATGGATGAGCAGTTCTTC	CASSLMDEQFF
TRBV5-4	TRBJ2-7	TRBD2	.	TGTGCCAGCAGCTTGGGTAGCGGGGGGTCCGAGCAGTACTTC	CASSLGSGGSEQYF
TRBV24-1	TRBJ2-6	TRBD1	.	TGTGCCACCAGTGAGGCGACAGGGCTCTCTGGGGCCAACGTCCTGACTTTC	CATSEATGLSGANVLTF
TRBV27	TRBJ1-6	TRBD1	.	TGTGCCAGCAGAAAGGGACAGGGGAGCTTTAATTCACCCCTCCACTTT	CASRKGQGSFNSPLHF
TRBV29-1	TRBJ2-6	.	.	TGCAGCTCGTTCGTCTCTGGGGCCAACGTCCTGACTTTC	CSSFVSGANVLTF
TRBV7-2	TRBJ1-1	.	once	TGTGCCAGCAGCTTTGGGCAGGGACTCAACACTGAAGCTTTCTTT	CASSFGQGLNTEAFF
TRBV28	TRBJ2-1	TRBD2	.	TGTGCCAGCAGTTCCCAGCGGGAGAGTCAGTTCTTC	CASSSQRESQFF
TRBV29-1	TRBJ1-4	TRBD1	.	TGCAGCGTTGAAGCTGGGCAGGGGGCGCGAAAACTGTTTTTT	CSVEAGQGARKLFF
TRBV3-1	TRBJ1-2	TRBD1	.	TGTGCCAGCAGCCAGAATCGACAGGGCCTCTATGGCTACACCTTC	CASSQNRQGLYGYTF
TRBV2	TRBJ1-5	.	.	TGTGCCAGCAGTGATTTTTCCGTCGATCAGCCCCAGCATTTT	CASSDFSVDQPQHF
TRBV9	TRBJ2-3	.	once	TGTGCCAGCAGCCCCCAAGTAGCAGATACGCAGTATTTT	CASSPQVADTQYF
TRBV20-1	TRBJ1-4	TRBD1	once	TGCAGTGCTGACGGACAGGGTGAAAAACTGTTTTTT	CSADGQGEKLFF
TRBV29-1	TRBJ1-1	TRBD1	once	TGCAGCACCGAGGGGGGACAGGGGCCCTACGCACGGATAAACACTGAAGCTTTCTTT	CSTEGGQGPYARINTEAFF
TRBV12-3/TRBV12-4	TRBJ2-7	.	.	TGTGCCAGCGGCGGAGACGGTTCCTACGAGCAGTACTTC	CASGGDGSYEQYF
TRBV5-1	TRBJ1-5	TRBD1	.	TGCGCCAGCAGCTTGGGGGGACAGGTTAGCAATCAGCCCCAGCATTTT	CASSLGGQVSNQPQHF
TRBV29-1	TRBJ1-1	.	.	TGCAGCGCCAAGGGCACCAACACTGAAGCTTTCTTT	CSAKGTNTEAFF
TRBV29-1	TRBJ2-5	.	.	TGCAGCGTTCTCACGGGTGGAGAGACCCAGTACTTC	CSVLTGGETQYF
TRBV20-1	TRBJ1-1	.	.	TGCAGTGTACAGGACACTGAAGCTTTCTTT	CSVQDTEAFF
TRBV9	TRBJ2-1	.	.	TGTGCCAGCAGCGTAGTAACAGGAGTCAACAATGAGCAGTTCTTC	CASSVVTGVNNEQFF
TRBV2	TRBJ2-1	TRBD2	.	TGTGCCAGCAGTGACCGTATTGGACTAGCGGGAGGGCGAGGGGATGAGCAGTTCTTC	CASSDRIGLAGGRGDEQFF
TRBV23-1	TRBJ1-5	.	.	TGCGCCAGCAGTCAAGGACGGGGATGGGGCCATCAGCCCCAGCATTTT	CASSQGRGWGHQPQHF